One sample yielded the 21 T cell receptor beta chains listed below, sequenced in a study of T cells after yellow fever vaccination. TCRdb reprocessed the 5' RACE reads with MiXCR, giving one entry per CDR3 protein. The sample holds 250,000 or so distinct CDR3 sequences, roughly 6.8% seen once. Sequences were derived from CD4+ T cells sorted from PBMCs, sampled on the day of the yellow fever booster vaccination. Every receptor here comes from a young man who received the YFV17D yellow fever vaccine.

This clonotype has only a few counts. This chain uses TRBV7-8 with TRBJ2-2; D is uncertain. This CDR3 is 13 amino acids long. Trimming shortened V by 2 bases and J by 4 bases, and 5 bases separated the two germline ends. Germline CDR1 is SGHVS and CDR2 is FQNEAQ. The CDR3 loop reads CASSLNPTGELFF. CDR3 nucleotide sequence: TGTGCCAGCAGCTTAAACCCCACCGGGGAGCTGTTTTTT.

This clonotype was counted many times. This CDR3 reads CSAKSTGFNSPLHF. The CDR3 DNA is TGCAGTGCGAAATCCACAGGGTTTAATTCACCCCTCCACTTT. This chain uses TRBV20-1 with TRBJ1-6, with a possible D match to TRBD1 (6 bases). This CDR3 has 14 amino acids. V lost 6 bases and J lost 6, with 15 bases in between. Germline V CDR1 and CDR2: DFQATT, SNEGSKA (reference sequence).

As regards this clonotype: One end of the junction does not line up with germline, which may come from a read error. The chain joins TRBV3-1 to TRBJ2-1; D may correspond to TRBD1 or TRBD2 (6 bases each). This CDR3 comprises 12 residues. Looked up from germline, CDR1 is LGHDT and CDR2 is YNNKEL (reference sequence). CDR3 coding DNA: TGTGCCAGCACCCAAGGGGGGCGGGGGCAGTTCTTC. Translation gives CASTQGGRGQFF.

This clonotype was seen ten or more times. This chain links TRBV20-1 with TRBJ1-5; D unresolved. The CDR3 has 11 amino acids. V lost 5 bases to trimming and J lost 7 bases, with 9 bases between them. Germline CDR1 is DFQATT and CDR2 is SNEGSKA (reference sequence). In nucleotides, the CDR3 is TGCAGTGCTGGGCGTAACCAGCCCCAGCATTTT. This encodes CSAGRNQPQHF.

The V gene is TRBV20-1, the J gene TRBJ1-5; D is unresolved. This CDR3 is built from 12 residues. The germline V gene encodes CDR1 DFQATT and CDR2 SNEGSKA (reference sequence). V was pared by 0 bases and J by 9 bases, with 9 bases between. Here the CDR3 DNA reads TGCAGTGCTAGAGAAGAATTCGGGCCCCAGCATTTT. Its protein is CSAREEFGPQHF.

This clonotype was observed at least ten times. The chain joins TRBV7-2 to TRBJ2-2; a weak D match, TRBD1 (6 bases). V lost 8 bases and J 0 bases, leaving 13 bases between the germline ends. CDR1 and CDR2 from the germline V gene are SGHTA and FQGNSA. There are 15 residues in the CDR3. The CDR3 protein is CASLMGATNTGELFF. CDR3 nucleotide sequence: TGTGCCAGCCTAATGGGGGCGACGAACACCGGGGAGCTGTTTTTT.

The chain links TRBV4-3 to TRBJ2-7, with 11 positions matching TRBD1. Germline CDR1 and CDR2: LGHNA and YSLEER. Trimming cost V 2 bases and J 4 bases; bases outside gene matches: 7. The CDR3 extends over 16 amino acids. This CDR3 reads CASSQLGQGAGYEQYF. The DNA of the CDR3 is TGCGCCAGCAGCCAACTTGGACAGGGGGCAGGGTACGAGCAGTACTTC.

This clonotype appeared many times. This chain joins TRBV20-1 and TRBJ2-4; the D gene is possibly TRBD2 (6 bases). Germline lookup yields CDR1 DFQATT and CDR2 SNEGSKA (reference sequence). Deletions cut 5 bases from V and 3 bases from J, with 8 bases between. The length of the CDR3 is 12 residues. CDR3 bases: TGCAGTGCTCCTAGCGACAAAAACATTCAGTACTTC. Its translation: CSAPSDKNIQYF.

This clonotype was picked up many times. The gene calls are TRBV5-1 and TRBJ2-2, with D maybe TRBD1 (6 bases). The length of the CDR3 is 17 residues. With 0 bases removed from V and 1 base from J, the gap between germline ends came to 13 bases. Germline-derived CDR1 and CDR2 are SGHRS and YFSETQ. The CDR3 nucleotides read TGCGCCAGCAGCTTGGCACCGGACAGCAAGAACACCGGGGAGCTGTTTTTT. Translation: CASSLAPDSKNTGELFF.

The table lists this clonotype with many counts. DNA for the CDR3: TGCGCCAGCAGCGCCGGGGCCCTGGATCAGCCCCAGCATTTT. Protein: CASSAGALDQPQHF. This chain links TRBV4-3 with TRBJ1-5; maybe TRBD1 (5 bases). This CDR3 is built from 14 residues. V lost 5 bases and J 5 bases, leaving 13 bases between the germline ends. CDR1 and CDR2 (germline): LGHNA, YSLEER.

The J gene is TRBJ1-1, the V gene TRBV7-2; D not certain. Germline V gives CDR1 SGHTA, CDR2 FQGNSA. The germline V and J ends were trimmed by 3 bases and 0 bases, with 8 bases remaining between them. The CDR3 runs 14 residues. For the CDR3, the DNA is TGTGCCAGCAGCTTTAGCGCAATGAACACTGAAGCTTTCTTT. It is translated as CASSFSAMNTEAFF.

This clonotype was picked up a small number of times. V usage is TRBV20-1 and J usage is TRBJ2-3; 7 positions match TRBD1. The germline V gene has CDR1 DFQATT and CDR2 SNEGSKA (reference sequence). This CDR3 contains 13 residues. V lost 6 bases to trimming and J lost 2 bases; unmatched junction nucleotides: 5. The CDR3 here is CSAPGQSTDTQYF. As DNA, the CDR3 is TGCAGTGCCCCGGGACAGTCCACAGATACGCAGTATTTT.

J is TRBJ2-5 and V is TRBV24-1; D is unresolved. The CDR3 is 13 amino acids. V lost 5 bases and J 5 bases, leaving 11 bases between the germline ends. Germline CDR1 reads KGHDR; CDR2 reads SFDVKD. CDR3 sequence: CATSGTLSETQYF. In DNA form, the CDR3 reads TGTGCCACCAGTGGGACGTTGTCGGAGACCCAGTACTTC.

This chain joins TRBV12-5 and TRBJ2-1, with 8 positions matching TRBD2. There are 17 residues in the CDR3. Per the germline V gene, CDR1 is LGHNT and CDR2 is FRNRAP. J lost 0 bases, V lost 4 bases, and 8 bases had no gene match. CDR3 nucleotides: TGTGCTAGTGGTTGGAGTACTAGCGGCAGCTCCTACAATGAGCAGTTCTTC. It encodes CASGWSTSGSSYNEQFF.

This clonotype was seen many times. This chain links TRBV7-2 with TRBJ2-1; D is unclear. CDR1 is SGHTA and CDR2 is FQGNSA in the germline V gene. The V end lost 0 bases, the J end lost 1 base, and 7 bases lay between the germline ends. The CDR3 has 15 residues. The CDR3 region is CASSLAVQSYNEQFF. CDR3 DNA sequence: TGTGCCAGCAGCTTAGCAGTGCAGTCCTACAATGAGCAGTTCTTC.

This clonotype was detected ten times or more. This chain links TRBV20-1 with TRBJ2-7; 8 bases are shared with TRBD2. CDR1 and CDR2 (germline): DFQATT, SNEGSKA (reference sequence). This CDR3 has 14 residues. J gave up 6 bases and V 1 base, and 8 bases lay outside the gene matches. The CDR3 region is CSARVGIAGGEQYF. Written as DNA, the CDR3 is TGCAGTGCTAGAGTTGGGATCGCGGGGGGCGAGCAGTACTTC.

This chain uses TRBV20-1 with TRBJ1-1; 8 nucleotides line up with TRBD1. The germline V gene has CDR1 DFQATT and CDR2 SNEGSKA (reference sequence). Germline trimming cut 3 bases from V and 0 bases from J; bases unmatched to any gene: 3. This CDR3 comprises 14 residues. The CDR3 sequence is CSARQGAMNTEAFF. The CDR3 DNA follows: TGCAGTGCTAGGCAGGGGGCTATGAACACTGAAGCTTTCTTT.

At least ten counts were recorded for this clonotype. This chain connects TRBV21-1 to TRBJ2-1; the table calls TRBD1, which could not be checked here. TRBV21-1 is marked as a pseudogene. The CDR3 runs to 15 residues. For the CDR3, the DNA is TGTGCCAGCAGCAAGACAGGGCTATCCTACAATGAGCAGTTCTTC. Translation: CASSKTGLSYNEQFF.

The chain combines TRBV7-2 with TRBJ2-2, with D perhaps given as TRBD1 or TRBD2 (5 bases each). CDR1 is SGHTA, CDR2 FQGNSA, per germline. This CDR3 region has 15 residues. V shed 5 bases and J shed 5 bases, with 15 bases lying between them. CDR3 loop: CASSPGALLTGELFF. The CDR3, as DNA: TGTGCCAGCAGCCCCGGGGCCCTCTTAACCGGGGAGCTGTTTTTT.

This rearrangement joins TRBV12-3 or TRBV12-4 to TRBJ2-2; 10 positions match TRBD2. The CDR3 is 14 residues long. Losses at the gene ends were 7 bases for V and 5 bases for J; bases not matched to a gene: 4. Written as DNA, the CDR3 is TGTGCCAGCAAAAGGACTAGCGGTACCGGGGAGCTGTTTTTT. This codes for CASKRTSGTGELFF.

The V and J genes are TRBV7-9 and TRBJ2-7; D is undetermined. This CDR3 has 13 residues. Trimming shortened V by 2 bases and J by 3 bases, and 8 bases separated the two germline ends. The germline V gene encodes CDR1 SEHNR and CDR2 FQNEAQ (reference sequence). Here the CDR3 DNA reads TGTGCCAGCAGCTTAAGAGCCAACTACGAGCAGTACTTC. Protein: CASSLRANYEQYF.